This paragraph reports one TCR beta chain. Described time point: newly diagnosed GD, antithyroid drugs for less than 3 months. Extracted PBMC RNA gave rise to the TCR library. The germline V gene encodes CDR1 SGHVS and CDR2 FQNEAQ. The CDR3 loop spans 16 amino acids. Trimming took 5 bases from V and 0 from J; bases not matched to a gene: 7. This sample is drawn from a study of regulatory T cells in long-lasting Graves disease. Arm-PCR of CDR3 regions and iRepertoire HTBI primers were the basis on which TCR beta libraries were built. TCRdb itself ran the multiplex PCR reads through MiXCR, one entry per CDR3 protein. The table lists about 610,000 distinct CDR3 sequences, 15% to 20% of them singletons. These data were likewise used in another study, on T cells in Graves' hyperthyroidism and ophthalmopathy.

The sequencing here drew on peripheral blood mononuclear cells (PBMCs), taken at new diagnosis, from a patient treated with antithyroid drugs. The genes are TRBV7-8 and TRBJ2-7; 10 bases match TRBD2. This receptor was obtained from a man between 18 and 29 years old with Graves disease. The CDR3 here is CASSDPSGGFSYEQYF. CDR3 nucleotide sequence: TGTGCCAGCAGCGACCCTAGCGGGGGATTCTCCTACGAGCAGTACTTC.